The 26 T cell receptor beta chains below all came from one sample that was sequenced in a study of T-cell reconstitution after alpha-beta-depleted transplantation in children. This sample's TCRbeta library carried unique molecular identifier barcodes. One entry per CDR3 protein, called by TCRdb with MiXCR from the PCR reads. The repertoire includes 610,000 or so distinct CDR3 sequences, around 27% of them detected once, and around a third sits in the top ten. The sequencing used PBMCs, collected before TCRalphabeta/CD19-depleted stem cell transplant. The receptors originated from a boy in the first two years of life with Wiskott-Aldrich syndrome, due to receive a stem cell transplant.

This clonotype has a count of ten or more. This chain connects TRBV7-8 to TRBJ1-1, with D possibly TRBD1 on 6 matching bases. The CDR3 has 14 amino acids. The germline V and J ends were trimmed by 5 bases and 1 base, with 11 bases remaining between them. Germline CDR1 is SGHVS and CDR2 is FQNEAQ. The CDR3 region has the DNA TGTGCCAGCAGCAGACAGGCCCAGAACACTGAAGCTTTCTTT. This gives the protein CASSRQAQNTEAFF.

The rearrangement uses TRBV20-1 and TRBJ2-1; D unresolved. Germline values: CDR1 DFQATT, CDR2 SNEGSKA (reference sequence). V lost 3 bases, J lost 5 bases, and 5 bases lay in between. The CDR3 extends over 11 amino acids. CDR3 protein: CSARQNNEQFF. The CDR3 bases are TGCAGTGCTAGGCAAAACAATGAGCAGTTCTTC.

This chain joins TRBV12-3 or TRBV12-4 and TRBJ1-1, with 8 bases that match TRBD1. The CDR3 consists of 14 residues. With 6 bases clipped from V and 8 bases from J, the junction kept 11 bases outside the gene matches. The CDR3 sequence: CASSPWTGRKEAFF. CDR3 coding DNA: TGTGCCAGCAGCCCTTGGACAGGGCGGAAGGAAGCTTTCTTT.

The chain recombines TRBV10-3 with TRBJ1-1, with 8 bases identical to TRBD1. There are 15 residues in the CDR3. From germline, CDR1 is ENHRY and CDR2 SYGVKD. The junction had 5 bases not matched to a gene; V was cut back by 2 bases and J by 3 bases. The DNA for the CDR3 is TGTGCCATCAGTGAGCTAGGACAGGGTTACACTGAAGCTTTCTTT. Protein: CAISELGQGYTEAFF.

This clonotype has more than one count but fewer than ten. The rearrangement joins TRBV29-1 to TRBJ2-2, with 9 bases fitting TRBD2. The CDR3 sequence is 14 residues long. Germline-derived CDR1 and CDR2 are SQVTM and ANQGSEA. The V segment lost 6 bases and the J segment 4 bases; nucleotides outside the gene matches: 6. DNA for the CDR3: TGCAGCGTGCGACAACTAGCGGGCACCGGGGAGCTGTTTTTT. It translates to CSVRQLAGTGELFF.

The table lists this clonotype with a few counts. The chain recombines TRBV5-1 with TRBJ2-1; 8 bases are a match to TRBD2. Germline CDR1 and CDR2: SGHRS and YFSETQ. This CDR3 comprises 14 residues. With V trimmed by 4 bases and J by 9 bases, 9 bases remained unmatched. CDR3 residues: CASSITGTSFEQFF. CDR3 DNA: TGCGCCAGCAGCATTACCGGGACTAGTTTTGAGCAGTTCTTC.

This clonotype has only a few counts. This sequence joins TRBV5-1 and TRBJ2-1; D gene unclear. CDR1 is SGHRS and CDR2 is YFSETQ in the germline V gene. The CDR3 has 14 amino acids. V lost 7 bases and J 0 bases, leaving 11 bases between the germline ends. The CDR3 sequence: CASAGRSSYNEQFF. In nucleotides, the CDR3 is TGCGCCAGCGCCGGTCGGAGCTCCTACAATGAGCAGTTCTTC.

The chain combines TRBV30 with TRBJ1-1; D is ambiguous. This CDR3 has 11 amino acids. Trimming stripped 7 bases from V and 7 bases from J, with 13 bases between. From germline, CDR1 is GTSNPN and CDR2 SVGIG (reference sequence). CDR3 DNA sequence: TGTGCCTCCTTGTACTCTAATGAAGCTTTCTTT. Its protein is CASLYSNEAFF.

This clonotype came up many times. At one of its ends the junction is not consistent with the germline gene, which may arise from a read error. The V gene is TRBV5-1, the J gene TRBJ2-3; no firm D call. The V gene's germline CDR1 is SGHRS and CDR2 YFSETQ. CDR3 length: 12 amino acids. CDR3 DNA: TGTGCCAGCAGTTCACCCACAGATACGCAGTATTTT. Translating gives CASSSPTDTQYF.

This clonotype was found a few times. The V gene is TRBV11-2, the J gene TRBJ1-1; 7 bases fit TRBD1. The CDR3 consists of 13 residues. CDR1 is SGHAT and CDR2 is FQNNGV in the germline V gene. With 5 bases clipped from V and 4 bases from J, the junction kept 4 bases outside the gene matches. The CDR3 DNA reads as TGTGCCAGCAGCCAACAGGGGACCACTGAAGCTTTCTTT. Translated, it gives CASSQQGTTEAFF.

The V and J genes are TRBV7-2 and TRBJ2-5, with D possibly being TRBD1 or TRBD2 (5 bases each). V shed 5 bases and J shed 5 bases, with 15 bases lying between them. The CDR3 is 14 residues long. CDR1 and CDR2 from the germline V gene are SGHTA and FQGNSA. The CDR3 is CASSRGDRVETQYF. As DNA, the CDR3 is TGTGCCAGCAGCCGAGGGGACCGGGTGGAGACCCAGTACTTC. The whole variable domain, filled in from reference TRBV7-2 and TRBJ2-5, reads GAGVSQSPSNKVTEKGKDVELRCDPISGHTALYWYRQSLGQGLEFLIYFQGNSAPDKSGLPSDRFSAERTGGSVSTLTIQRTQQEDSAVYLCASSRGDRVETQYFGPGTRLLVL.

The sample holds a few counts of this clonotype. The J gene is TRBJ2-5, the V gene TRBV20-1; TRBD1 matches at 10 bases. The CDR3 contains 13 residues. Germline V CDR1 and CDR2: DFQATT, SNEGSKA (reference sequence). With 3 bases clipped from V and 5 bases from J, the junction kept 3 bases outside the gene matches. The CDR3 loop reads CSASGQGDETQYF. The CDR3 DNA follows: TGCAGTGCTAGCGGACAGGGGGATGAGACCCAGTACTTC.

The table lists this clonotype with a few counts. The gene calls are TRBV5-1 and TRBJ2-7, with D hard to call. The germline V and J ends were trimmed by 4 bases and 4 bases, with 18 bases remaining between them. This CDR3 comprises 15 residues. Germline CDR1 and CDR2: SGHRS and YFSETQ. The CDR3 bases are TGCGCCAGCAGCCTTACCGGACCACTACCTTACGAGCAGTACTTC. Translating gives CASSLTGPLPYEQYF.

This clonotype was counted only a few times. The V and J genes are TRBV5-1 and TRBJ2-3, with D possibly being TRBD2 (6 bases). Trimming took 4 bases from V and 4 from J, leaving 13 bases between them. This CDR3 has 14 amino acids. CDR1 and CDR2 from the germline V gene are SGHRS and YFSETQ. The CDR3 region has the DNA TGCGCCAGCAGCCCTCGGGAGTCCGCAGATACGCAGTATTTT. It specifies CASSPRESADTQYF.

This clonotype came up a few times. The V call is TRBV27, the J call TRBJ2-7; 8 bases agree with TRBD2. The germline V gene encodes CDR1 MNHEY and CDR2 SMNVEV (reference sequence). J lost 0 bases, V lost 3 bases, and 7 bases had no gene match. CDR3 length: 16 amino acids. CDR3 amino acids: CASSFLRGTSSYEQYF. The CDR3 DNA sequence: TGTGCCAGCAGTTTCCTAAGGGGGACTAGCTCCTACGAGCAGTACTTC.

In DNA form, the CDR3 reads TGTGCCAGCAGTGAGGGACAGGGTATCCACGAGCAGTACTTC. Its protein is CASSEGQGIHEQYF. The chain is built from TRBV12-3 or TRBV12-4 and TRBJ2-7; 9 bases agree with TRBD1. The CDR3 covers 14 residues. V trimming: 5 bases; J trimming: 5 bases; junction bases outside the gene matches: 7.

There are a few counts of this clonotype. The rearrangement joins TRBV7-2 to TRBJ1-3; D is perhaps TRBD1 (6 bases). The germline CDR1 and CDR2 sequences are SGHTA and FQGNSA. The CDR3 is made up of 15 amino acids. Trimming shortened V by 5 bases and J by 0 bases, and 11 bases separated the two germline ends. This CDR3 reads CASSPWGPSGNTIYF. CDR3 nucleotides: TGTGCCAGCAGCCCATGGGGGCCCTCTGGAAACACCATATATTTT.

CDR3 in DNA: TGCAGTGCTAGGGCCCCGGACAGAAGCCAGCCCCAGCATTTT. Encoded protein: CSARAPDRSQPQHF. This rearrangement joins TRBV20-1 to TRBJ1-5; perhaps TRBD1 as D (6 bases). The CDR3 covers 14 residues. The V and J ends lost 3 bases and 7 bases respectively, with 16 bases between them. The V gene's germline CDR1 is DFQATT and CDR2 SNEGSKA (reference sequence).

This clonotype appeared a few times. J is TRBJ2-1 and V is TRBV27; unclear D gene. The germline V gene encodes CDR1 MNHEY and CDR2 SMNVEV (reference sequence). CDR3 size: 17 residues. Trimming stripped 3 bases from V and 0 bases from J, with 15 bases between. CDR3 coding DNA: TGTGCCAGCAGTTTGTCACTGTCATTCAGCTCCTACAATGAGCAGTTCTTC. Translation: CASSLSLSFSSYNEQFF.

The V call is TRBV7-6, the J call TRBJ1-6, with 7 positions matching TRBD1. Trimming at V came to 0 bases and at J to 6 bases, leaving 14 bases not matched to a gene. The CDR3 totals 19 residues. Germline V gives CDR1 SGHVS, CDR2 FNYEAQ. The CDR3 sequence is CASSLAKGQDRSRNSPLHF. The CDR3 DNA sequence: TGTGCCAGCAGCTTAGCTAAAGGCCAGGACAGGTCGCGTAATTCACCCCTCCACTTT.

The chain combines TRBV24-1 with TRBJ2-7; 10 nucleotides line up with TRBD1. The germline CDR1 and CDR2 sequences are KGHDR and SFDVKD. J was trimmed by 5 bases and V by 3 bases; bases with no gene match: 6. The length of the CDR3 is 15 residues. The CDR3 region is CATSDPGQGMNEQYF. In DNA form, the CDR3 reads TGTGCCACCAGTGATCCGGGACAGGGGATGAACGAGCAGTACTTC.

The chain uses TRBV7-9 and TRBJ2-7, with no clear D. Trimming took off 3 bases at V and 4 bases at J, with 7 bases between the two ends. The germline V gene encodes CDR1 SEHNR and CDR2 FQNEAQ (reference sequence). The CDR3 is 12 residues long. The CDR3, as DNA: TGTGCCAGCAGCTTGCACCCGTACGAGCAGTACTTC. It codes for CASSLHPYEQYF.

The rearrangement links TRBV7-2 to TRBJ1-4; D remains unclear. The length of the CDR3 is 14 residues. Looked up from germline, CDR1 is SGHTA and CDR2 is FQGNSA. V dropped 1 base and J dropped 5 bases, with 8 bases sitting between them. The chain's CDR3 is CASSLGGRNEKLFF. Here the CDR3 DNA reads TGTGCCAGCAGCTTAGGAGGACGGAATGAAAAACTGTTTTTT.

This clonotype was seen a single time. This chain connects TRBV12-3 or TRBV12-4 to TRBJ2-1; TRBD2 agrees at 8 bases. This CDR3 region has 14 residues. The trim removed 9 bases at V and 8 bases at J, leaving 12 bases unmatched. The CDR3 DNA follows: TGTGCCAGTCGTATAGCGGGAAATCCCCATGAGCAGTTCTTC. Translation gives CASRIAGNPHEQFF.

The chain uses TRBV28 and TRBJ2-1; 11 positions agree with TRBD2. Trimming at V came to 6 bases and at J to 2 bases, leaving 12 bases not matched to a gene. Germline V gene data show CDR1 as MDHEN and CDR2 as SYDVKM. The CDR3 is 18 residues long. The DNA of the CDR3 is TGTGCCAGCAGCCTGCTGCAAGGACTAGCGGGCACCTACAATGAGCAGTTCTTC. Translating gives CASSLLQGLAGTYNEQFF.

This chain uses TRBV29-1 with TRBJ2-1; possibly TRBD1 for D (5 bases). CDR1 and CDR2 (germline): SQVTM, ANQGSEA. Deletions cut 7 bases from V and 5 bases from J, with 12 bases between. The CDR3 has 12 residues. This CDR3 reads CSGRQRNNEQFF. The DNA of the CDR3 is TGCAGCGGCCGACAGAGAAACAATGAGCAGTTCTTC.